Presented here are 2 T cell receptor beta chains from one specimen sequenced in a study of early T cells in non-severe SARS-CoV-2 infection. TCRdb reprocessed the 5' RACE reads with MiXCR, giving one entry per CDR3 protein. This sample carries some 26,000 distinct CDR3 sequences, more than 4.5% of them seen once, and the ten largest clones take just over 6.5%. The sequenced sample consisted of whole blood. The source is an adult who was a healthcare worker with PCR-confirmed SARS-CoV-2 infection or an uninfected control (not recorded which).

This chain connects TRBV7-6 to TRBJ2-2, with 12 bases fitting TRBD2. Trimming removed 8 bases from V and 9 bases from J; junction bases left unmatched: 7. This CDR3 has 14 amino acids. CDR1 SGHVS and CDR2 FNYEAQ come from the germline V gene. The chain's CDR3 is CASGGLAGSRELFF. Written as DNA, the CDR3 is TGTGCCAGCGGAGGACTAGCGGGGTCCCGGGAGCTGTTTTTT.

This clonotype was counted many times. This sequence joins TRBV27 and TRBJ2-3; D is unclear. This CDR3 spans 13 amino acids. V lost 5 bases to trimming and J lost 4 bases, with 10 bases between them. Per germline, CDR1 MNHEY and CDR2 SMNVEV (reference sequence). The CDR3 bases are TGTGCCAGCAGTAGGACGCTCCCAGATACGCAGTATTTT. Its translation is CASSRTLPDTQYF.